What follows is one TCR beta chain and its context. Methods used by the authors: Estimation of nucleated cell counts was performed using reference gene primer amplification. Measured with immunoSEQ multiplex PCR; TCRdb has only the in-frame clones, and not every one. V and J calls and clone size are given by that table; D and trimming were obtained from the DNA. The sample consists of 200,000 to 300,000 clones, around four fifths of them appearing once. The data derive from a study of blood T cell repertoires in COVID-19. Study context: The United States, Italy and Spain supplied acute and convalescent COVID-19 samples. T cells, B-cell-depleted T cells, or PBMCs provided the cDNA or gDNA that served as material.

The sequencing sample was made of peripheral blood. The clonotype originates from a woman aged 55-70 years with active or convalescent COVID-19.

This CDR3 is CASPGLADNEQFF. As DNA, the CDR3 is TGTGCCTCCCCGGGACTAGCGGACAATGAGCAGTTCTTC. This sequence joins TRBV30 and TRBJ2-1; 11 bases line up with TRBD2. The V gene's germline CDR1 is GTSNPN and CDR2 SVGIG (reference sequence). The CDR3 extends over 13 amino acids. Germline trimming cut 7 bases from V and 5 bases from J; bases unmatched to any gene: 4.